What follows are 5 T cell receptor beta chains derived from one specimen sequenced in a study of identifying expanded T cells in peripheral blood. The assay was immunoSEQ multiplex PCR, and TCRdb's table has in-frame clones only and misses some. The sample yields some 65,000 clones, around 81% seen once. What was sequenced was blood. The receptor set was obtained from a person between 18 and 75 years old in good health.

The CDR3 reads CAWSVMGNGYTF. In nucleotides, the CDR3 is TGTGCCTGGAGTGTAATGGGGAATGGCTACACCTTC. V gene TRBV30 combines with J gene TRBJ1-2; D gene unclear. The V end was cut by 0 bases, the J end by 6 bases, with 8 bases between. Germline V gene sequence: CDR1 GTSNPN, CDR2 SVGIG (reference sequence). The CDR3 has 12 amino acids.

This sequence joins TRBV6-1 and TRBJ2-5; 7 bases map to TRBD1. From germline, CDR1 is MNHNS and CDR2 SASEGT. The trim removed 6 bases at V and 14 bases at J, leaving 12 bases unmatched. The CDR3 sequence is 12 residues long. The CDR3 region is CASSELEDRSYF. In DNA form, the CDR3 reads TGTGCCAGCAGCGAGCTCGAGGACAGGTCCTACTTC.

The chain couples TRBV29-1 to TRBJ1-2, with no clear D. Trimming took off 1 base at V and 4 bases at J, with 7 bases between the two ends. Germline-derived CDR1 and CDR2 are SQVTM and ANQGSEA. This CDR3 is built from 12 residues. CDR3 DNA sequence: TGCAGCGTTGAAGGGGGTACCTATGGCTACACCTTC. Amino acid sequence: CSVEGGTYGYTF.

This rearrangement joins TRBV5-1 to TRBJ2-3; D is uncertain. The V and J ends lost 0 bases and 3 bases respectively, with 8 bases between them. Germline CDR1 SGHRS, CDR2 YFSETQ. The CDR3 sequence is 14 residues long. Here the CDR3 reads CASSLDSTTDTQYF. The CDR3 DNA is TGCGCCAGCAGCTTGGACAGTACGACAGATACGCAGTATTTT.

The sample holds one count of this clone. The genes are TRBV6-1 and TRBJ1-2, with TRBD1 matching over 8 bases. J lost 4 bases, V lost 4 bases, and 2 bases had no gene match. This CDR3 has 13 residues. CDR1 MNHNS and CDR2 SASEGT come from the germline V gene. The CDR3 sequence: CASSARGPYGYTF. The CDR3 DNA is TGTGCCAGCAGTGCCAGGGGGCCCTATGGCTACACCTTC.